This TCR beta chain was sequenced for a study of chemoradiotherapy in HPV16-positive cancers. Study conclusions and caveats: Candidate HPV-specific clones and E7-related TCR motifs grew in tumor during treatment. Functional assays defining HPV-specific T cells used only a couple of HPV16-positive patients.

With regard to this clone: What it binds is unknown.

Clones were sequenced by immunoSEQ multiplex PCR, and TCRdb holds only the in-frame ones, with some missing. The data hold about 68,000 clones, with 88% observed a single time. Source: blood, taken from a patient who underwent chemoradiotherapy. The sequence was collected from a human donor with HPV-associated anogenital cancer.

CDR3 sequence (DNA): TGCGCCAGCAGTACAGGACAAGAGACCCAGTACTTC. This codes for CASSTGQETQYF. J is TRBJ2-5 and V is TRBV5-1, with D perhaps TRBD1 (5 bases). The CDR3 has 12 residues. Germline assignment: CDR1 SGHRS and CDR2 YFSETQ. V was cut by 5 bases and J by 2 bases, with 7 bases left in between.